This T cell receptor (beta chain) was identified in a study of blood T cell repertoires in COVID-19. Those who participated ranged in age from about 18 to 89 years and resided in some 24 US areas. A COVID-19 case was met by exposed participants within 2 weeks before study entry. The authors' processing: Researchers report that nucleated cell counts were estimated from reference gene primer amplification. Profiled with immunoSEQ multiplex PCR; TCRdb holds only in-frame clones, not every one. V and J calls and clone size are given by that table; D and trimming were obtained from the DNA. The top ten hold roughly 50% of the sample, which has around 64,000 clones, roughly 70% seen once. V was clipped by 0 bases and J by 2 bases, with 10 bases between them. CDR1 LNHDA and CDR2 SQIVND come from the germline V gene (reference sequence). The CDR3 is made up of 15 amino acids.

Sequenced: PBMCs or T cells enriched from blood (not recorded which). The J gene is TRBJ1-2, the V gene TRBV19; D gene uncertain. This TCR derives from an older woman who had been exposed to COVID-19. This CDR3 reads CASSIEGLANYGYTF. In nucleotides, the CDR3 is TGTGCCAGTAGTATAGAGGGCCTGGCCAACTATGGCTACACCTTC.